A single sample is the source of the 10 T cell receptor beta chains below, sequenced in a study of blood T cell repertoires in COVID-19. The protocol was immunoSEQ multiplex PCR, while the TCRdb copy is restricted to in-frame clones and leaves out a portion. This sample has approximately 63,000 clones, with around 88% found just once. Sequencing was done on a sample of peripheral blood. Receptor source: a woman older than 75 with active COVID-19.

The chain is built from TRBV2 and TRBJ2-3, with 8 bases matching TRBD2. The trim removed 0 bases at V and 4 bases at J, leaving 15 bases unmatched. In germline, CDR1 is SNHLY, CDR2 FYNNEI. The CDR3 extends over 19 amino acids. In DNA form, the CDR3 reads TGTGCCAGCAGTGAAGCGAGCCACGCGGGGGGCGGAAAGTCAGATACGCAGTATTTT. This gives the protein CASSEASHAGGGKSDTQYF.

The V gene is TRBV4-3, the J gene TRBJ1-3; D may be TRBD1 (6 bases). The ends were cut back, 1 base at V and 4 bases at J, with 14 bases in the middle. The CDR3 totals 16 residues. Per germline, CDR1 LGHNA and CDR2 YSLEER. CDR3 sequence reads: CASSQGSRGPGNTIYF. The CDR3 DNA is TGCGCCAGCAGCCAAGGATCCAGGGGCCCCGGAAACACCATATATTTT.

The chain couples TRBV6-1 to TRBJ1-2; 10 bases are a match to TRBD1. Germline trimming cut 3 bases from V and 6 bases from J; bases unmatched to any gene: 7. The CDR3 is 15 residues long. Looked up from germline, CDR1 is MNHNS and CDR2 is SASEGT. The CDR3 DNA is TGTGCCAGCAGTGAGACGACAGGGGGCTATCATGGCTACACCTTC. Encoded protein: CASSETTGGYHGYTF.

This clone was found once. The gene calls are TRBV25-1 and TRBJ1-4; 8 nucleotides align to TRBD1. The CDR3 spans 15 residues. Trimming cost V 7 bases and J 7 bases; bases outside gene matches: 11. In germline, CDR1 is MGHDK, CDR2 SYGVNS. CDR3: CASTLSGGDIEKLFF. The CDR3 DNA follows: TGTGCCAGCACCTTATCAGGGGGCGATATTGAAAAACTGTTTTTT.

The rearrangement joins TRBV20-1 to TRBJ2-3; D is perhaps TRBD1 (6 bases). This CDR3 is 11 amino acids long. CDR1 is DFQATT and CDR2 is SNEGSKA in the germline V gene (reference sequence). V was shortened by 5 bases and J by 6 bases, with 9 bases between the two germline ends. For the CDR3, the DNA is TGCAGTGCTGCAAGGGGGGATACGCAGTATTTT. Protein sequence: CSAARGDTQYF.

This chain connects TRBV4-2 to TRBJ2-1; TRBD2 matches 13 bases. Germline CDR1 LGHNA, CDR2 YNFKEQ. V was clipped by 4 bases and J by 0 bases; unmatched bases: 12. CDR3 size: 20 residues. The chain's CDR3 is CASSPRPGTSGESSYNEQFF. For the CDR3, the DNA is TGTGCCAGCAGCCCCCGACCCGGGACTAGCGGGGAGAGCTCCTACAATGAGCAGTTCTTC.

CDR3 in amino acids: CASSIGRRTRLVDTQYF. The CDR3 region has the DNA TGTGCCAGTAGTATCGGGAGGAGAACTAGGCTAGTAGATACGCAGTATTTT. The J gene is TRBJ2-3, the V gene TRBV19; 7 bases line up with TRBD2. The germline V gene has CDR1 LNHDA and CDR2 SQIVND (reference sequence). V dropped 3 bases and J dropped 5; count of bases not matched to a gene: 14. The CDR3 length is 17 residues.

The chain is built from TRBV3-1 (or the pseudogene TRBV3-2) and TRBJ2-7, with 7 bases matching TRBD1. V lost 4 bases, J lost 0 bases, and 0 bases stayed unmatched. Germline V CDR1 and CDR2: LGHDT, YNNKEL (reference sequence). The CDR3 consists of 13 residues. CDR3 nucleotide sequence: TGTGCCAGCAGCCGGACAGGCTCCTACGAGCAGTACTTC. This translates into CASSRTGSYEQYF.

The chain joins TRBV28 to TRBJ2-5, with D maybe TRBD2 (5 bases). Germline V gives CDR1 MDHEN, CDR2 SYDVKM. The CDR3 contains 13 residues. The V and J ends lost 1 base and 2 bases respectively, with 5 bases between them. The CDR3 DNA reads TGTGCCAGCAGTTTATCGGGGCAAGAGACCCAGTACTTC. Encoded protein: CASSLSGQETQYF.

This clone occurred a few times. This CDR3 reads CASSVGGGGQETQYF. The CDR3 DNA is TGTGCCAGCAGCGTAGGTGGGGGGGGTCAAGAGACCCAGTACTTC. The chain has TRBV9 and TRBJ2-5, with 7 bases identical to TRBD2. Per the germline V gene, CDR1 is SGDLS and CDR2 is YYNGEE. Losses at the gene ends were 0 bases for V and 2 bases for J; bases not matched to a gene: 4. The CDR3 consists of 15 residues.